This T cell receptor beta chain was obtained from a study of cytomegalovirus exposure and HLA in healthy donors. PCR involved 60 Vbeta and 13 Jbeta primers. The protocol was immunoSEQ multiplex PCR, while the TCRdb copy is restricted to in-frame clones and leaves out a portion. The sample comprises about 150,000 clones, roughly 77% of which are singletons, and approximately 7.7% rests with the top ten. With regard to this clone: What it binds is not known.

Findings and limits, study-wide: Cytomegalovirus association was listed for 164 TCR beta chains. Certain sequence variants were highly shared and formed a cluster, and this cluster was likely a sequencing artifact.

With 4 bases removed from V and 3 bases from J, the gap between germline ends came to 10 bases. This CDR3 comprises 13 residues. The germline gives CDR1 MGHDK, CDR2 SYGVNS. The source material was PBMCs. The chain joins TRBV25-1 to TRBJ2-7; D is perhaps TRBD1 (6 bases). The source of this sequence is a man aged 25-45 years in good health and CMV-seropositive. CDR3 nucleotide sequence: TGTGCCAGCAGTGTCACAGGGTTCTACGAGCAGTACTTC. This gives the protein CASSVTGFYEQYF.